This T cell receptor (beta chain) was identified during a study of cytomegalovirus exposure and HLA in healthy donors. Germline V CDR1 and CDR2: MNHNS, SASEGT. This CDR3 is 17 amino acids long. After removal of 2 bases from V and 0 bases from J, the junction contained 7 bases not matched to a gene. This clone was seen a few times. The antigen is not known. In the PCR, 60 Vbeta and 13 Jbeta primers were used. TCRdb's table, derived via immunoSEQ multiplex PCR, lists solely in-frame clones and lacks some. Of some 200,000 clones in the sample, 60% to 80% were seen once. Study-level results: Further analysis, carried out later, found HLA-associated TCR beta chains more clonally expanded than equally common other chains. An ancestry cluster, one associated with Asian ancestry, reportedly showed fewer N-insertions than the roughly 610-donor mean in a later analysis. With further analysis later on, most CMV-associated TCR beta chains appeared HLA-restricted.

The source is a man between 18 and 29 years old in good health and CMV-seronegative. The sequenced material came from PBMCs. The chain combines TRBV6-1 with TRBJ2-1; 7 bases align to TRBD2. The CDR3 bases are TGTGCCAGCAGTGAATACGGGCGGACTAGCTCCTACAATGAGCAGTTCTTC. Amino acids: CASSEYGRTSSYNEQFF.